A selection of T cell receptor beta chains follows, all from one sample in a study of cytomegalovirus exposure and HLA in healthy donors. Repertoires were generated with immunoSEQ multiplex PCR, while TCRdb's copy carries only in-frame clones and drops some. The sample shows some 150,000 clones, approximately 86% of them seen only once. Sequencing was carried out using PBMCs. These receptors came from a man in his late teens or twenties in good health and CMV-seropositive. Both conserved end residues are part of each CDR3. The D gene is left open where the match is weak. Size values are once, few and many counts, or a class for expanded clones, and some rows have none.

d_call	v_call	cdr3_length	j_call	clone_size	cdr3_nt	cdr3_aa
-	TRBV6-5	14	TRBJ2-3	-	TGTGCCAGCAGTTCCGGGAGATTGGCAGATACGCAGTATTTT	CASSSGRLADTQYF
-	TRBV7-9	12	TRBJ2-7	-	TGTGCCAGCAGCTCCCAGGGCTACGAGCAGTACTTC	CASSSQGYEQYF
-	TRBV4-2	15	TRBJ1-5	-	TGTGCCAGCAGGATATCTTCAGTGGCAGGGATGCCCCAGCATTTT	CASRISSVAGMPQHF
TRBD1	TRBV6-1	14	TRBJ1-4	-	TGTGCCAGCAGTGAGACAGGGGGCCGTGAAAAACTGTTTTTT	CASSETGGREKLFF
TRBD1	TRBV4-1	17	TRBJ1-1	once	TGCGCCAGCAGCCAAGATGGTTGGACAGGGGGAAACACTGAAGCTTTCTTT	CASSQDGWTGGNTEAFF
-	TRBV4-3	15	TRBJ2-2	-	TGCGCCAGCAGCCAACCTGGACAAGCCACCGGGGAGCTGTTTTTT	CASSQPGQATGELFF
TRBD1	TRBV6-5	16	TRBJ2-6	-	TGTGCCAGCAGTTACTCGGGACAGTCTGGGGCCAACGTCCTGACTTTC	CASSYSGQSGANVLTF
-	TRBV6-8	14	TRBJ2-5	-	TGTGCCAGCTTTACCCGACATAACCAAGAGACCCAGTACTTC	CASFTRHNQETQYF
-	TRBV4-3	16	TRBJ1-6	-	TGCGCCAGCAGCCAAGAGTCAGGGGTTGGAAATTCACCCCTCCACTTT	CASSQESGVGNSPLHF
TRBD1	TRBV28	16	TRBJ2-2	-	TGTGCCAGCAGTTTACGCTGGACAGGGGTAAGCGGGGAGCTGTTTTTT	CASSLRWTGVSGELFF
TRBD1	TRBV4-2	17	TRBJ2-2	-	TGTGCCAGCAGCCCCGTCGAGGGGGCAAGGAACACCGGGGAGCTGTTTTTT	CASSPVEGARNTGELFF
-	TRBV4-1	14	TRBJ2-3	-	TGCGCCAGCAGCCAAGCGTCCGGCACAGATACGCAGTATTTT	CASSQASGTDTQYF
-	TRBV5-8	15	TRBJ2-2	few	TGTGCCAGCAGCTTGGAAAGCGGGCCGACCGGGGAGCTGTTTTTT	CASSLESGPTGELFF
-	TRBV5-6	14	TRBJ2-7	-	TGTGCCAGCAGCTTGGCCGGGGATTACTACGAGCAGTACTTC	CASSLAGDYYEQYF
TRBD1	TRBV29-1	14	TRBJ2-2	once	TGCAGCGCTACCGGACAGGGGGCGACCGGGGAGCTGTTTTTT	CSATGQGATGELFF
-	TRBV9	14	TRBJ2-7	-	TGTGCCAGCAGCGTAAGCCTACCTCCATACGAGCAGTACTTC	CASSVSLPPYEQYF
-	TRBV27	16	TRBJ1-5	-	TGTGCCAGCAGTCCGGGAACCACAGGGAGCAATCAGCCCCAGCATTTT	CASSPGTTGSNQPQHF
-	TRBV18	14	TRBJ1-1	-	TGTGCCAGCTCACCACGTGAGAGGTTAGTGGATGCTTTCTTT	CASSPRERLVDAFF
TRBD2	TRBV6-1	13	TRBJ2-1	once	TGTGCCAGCAGGAATCAGCCCGGGGGGGAGCAGTTCTTC	CASRNQPGGEQFF
TRBD1	TRBV19	15	TRBJ2-3	-	TGTGCCAGTAGTCCTGACAGGGGGCGCACAGATACGCAGTATTTT	CASSPDRGRTDTQYF
-	TRBV5-1	15	TRBJ2-3	-	TGCGCCAGCAGCTTGGCTGTGGCGGGCACAGATACGCAGTATTTT	CASSLAVAGTDTQYF
-	TRBV6-5	14	TRBJ2-2	-	TGTGCCAGCAGTTACTCAGGGGTGACCGGGGAGCTGTTTTTT	CASSYSGVTGELFF
-	TRBV6-5	14	TRBJ2-7	-	TGTGCCAGCAGTGCCCCCGGCGGGGAACACGAGCAGTACTTC	CASSAPGGEHEQYF
TRBD1	TRBV11-2	15	TRBJ2-7	-	TGTGCCAGCAGCTTAGGGGGGACAGGGGGCCTCGAGCAGTACTTC	CASSLGGTGGLEQYF
-	TRBV7-9	13	TRBJ1-2	-	TGTGCCAGCAGCGTCTCCGGGACAAATGGCTACACCTTC	CASSVSGTNGYTF
TRBD1	TRBV29-1	15	TRBJ2-6	few	TGCAGCGTCGGACAGGGATCGACTGGGGCCAACGTCCTGACTTTC	CSVGQGSTGANVLTF
TRBD1	TRBV5-1	14	TRBJ1-1	once	TGCGCCAGCAGCCCCGGACAGGGGGGCACTGAAGCTTTCTTT	CASSPGQGGTEAFF
-	TRBV15	15	TRBJ1-5	-	TGTGCCACCAGCAGAGGGCAAGTTAGCAATCAGCCCCAGCATTTT	CATSRGQVSNQPQHF
-	TRBV7-2	14	TRBJ1-2	-	TGTGCCAGCAGCTTAGCAGGGGTGCGGTATGGCTACACCTTC	CASSLAGVRYGYTF
TRBD2	TRBV5-6	19	TRBJ2-3	-	TGTGCCAACAGCTTGGAATCCCAGGGGAAGCGGGAGGGCACAGATACGCAGTATTTT	CANSLESQGKREGTDTQYF
TRBD1	TRBV19	12	TRBJ1-2	-	TGTGCCAGTAGTCATGGACAGGGTCACTACACCTTC	CASSHGQGHYTF
TRBD2	TRBV5-4	15	TRBJ2-5	-	TGTGCCAGCAGCCTTAGCGGGGAGGGCGGGGAGACCCAGTACTTC	CASSLSGEGGETQYF
-	TRBV18	15	TRBJ2-2	once	TGTGCCAGCTCACCACCGGGCGGGGACACCGGGGAGCTGTTTTTT	CASSPPGGDTGELFF
-	TRBV23-1	13	TRBJ2-5	-	TGCGCCAGCAGTCAAGCCAAGAAATCGGTCCAGTACTTC	CASSQAKKSVQYF
-	TRBV6-5	13	TRBJ1-5	-	TGTGCCAGCAGTTGGGGGCGCAATCAGCCCCAGCATTTT	CASSWGRNQPQHF
-	TRBV19	12	TRBJ2-1	-	TGTGCCAGTAGTATTACGGGGGATGAGCAGTTCTTC	CASSITGDEQFF
-	TRBV13	15	TRBJ1-3	-	TGTGCCAGCAGCTTCGACATCCGCTCTGGAAACACCATATATTTT	CASSFDIRSGNTIYF